This T cell receptor beta chain was profiled in a study of control samples from healthy donors and cancer patients. Method: immunoSEQ multiplex PCR; TCRdb's copy keeps in-frame clones and lacks some. The table has 120,000 to 150,000 clones, 90% to 95% seen once. This CDR3 comprises 16 residues. Germline CDR1 is LGHDT and CDR2 is YNNKEL (reference sequence). Trimming pared 4 bases from V and 5 bases from J, leaving 20 bases between. The clonotype originates from a man aged 18 to 29 in good health. The chain joins TRBV3-1 (or the pseudogene TRBV3-2) to TRBJ2-5; a weak D match, TRBD2 (7 bases). Sequencing was performed on blood. CDR3 region: CASSPWGGGGLETQYF. In DNA, the CDR3 is TGTGCCAGCAGCCCCTGGGGAGGGGGGGGCCTGGAGACCCAGTACTTC.